The text below deals with one T cell receptor beta chain. TCR sequencing used cDNA made by reverse transcription of extracted RNA. Here immunoSEQ multiplex PCR was the method, and the copy in TCRdb shows in-frame clones only, minus some. The sample has roughly 170,000 clones; 50% to 60% are singletons. This sample stems from a study of CD8+ T cells in alopecia areata. Across the study: Treatment ran 6 to 18 months, with 6 months of follow-up afterward.

The CDR3 is made up of 15 amino acids. V lost 0 bases and J lost 5, with 13 bases in between. CDR1 and CDR2 from the germline V gene are SNHLY and FYNNEI. The chain carries TRBV2 and TRBJ1-1, with a tentative D call TRBD1 (5 bases). The TCR sequence derives from a human donor with alopecia areata. Specimen: CD4+ T cells sorted from blood, collected at week 0. The CDR3 loop reads CASSEAAGGWTEAFF. The CDR3 DNA reads TGTGCCAGCAGTGAAGCGGCCGGGGGATGGACTGAAGCTTTCTTT.